Included here is one T cell receptor (beta chain) sequence, with context. Those who participated ranged in age from roughly 18 to 89 years and resided in about two dozen US areas. People in the exposed group encountered a COVID-19 case within 2 weeks before entering the study. Method: immunoSEQ multiplex PCR; TCRdb's copy keeps in-frame clones and lacks some. The data contain about 300,000 clones, roughly 90% of them singletons. This entry comes from a study of blood T cell repertoires in COVID-19. Background on the study: Samples of COVID-19 (acute and convalescent) were obtained from the United States, Italy and Spain. PBMCs, B-cell-depleted T cells, or T cells were the source of the cDNA or gDNA that made up the material.

V lost 5 bases and J lost 2, with 15 bases in between. Germline V CDR1 and CDR2: LNHDA, SQIVND (reference sequence). The CDR3 runs 15 residues. This TCR came from a woman in her 50s who had been exposed to COVID-19. The chain combines TRBV19 with TRBJ2-5; D ambiguous. The specimen sequenced was PBMCs or T cells enriched from blood (not recorded which). The CDR3 reads CASSPYLTNQETQYF. CDR3 DNA sequence: TGTGCCAGTAGTCCCTACCTGACAAATCAAGAGACCCAGTACTTC.